These 11 T cell receptor beta chains were sequenced from one sample in a study of T-cell reconstitution after alpha-beta-depleted transplantation in children. Unique molecular identifiers were built into the TCRbeta library. TCRdb independently ran MiXCR on the PCR reads; one entry per CDR3 protein. This sample has 200,000 to 250,000 distinct CDR3 sequences, with approximately 11% found just once. The sample here was PBMCs, taken before TCRalphabeta/CD19-depleted stem cell transplant. Receptor source: a child younger than two with acute myeloid leukemia, due to receive a stem cell transplant.

This clonotype was observed at least ten times. The chain carries TRBV7-9 and TRBJ1-2; D remains ambiguous. Germline-derived CDR1 and CDR2 are SEHNR and FQNEAQ (reference sequence). The CDR3 is made up of 12 amino acids. The germline V and J ends were trimmed by 2 bases and 7 bases, with 8 bases remaining between them. This CDR3 is CASSLPWAGYTF. The CDR3 DNA sequence: TGTGCCAGCAGCTTACCTTGGGCTGGCTACACCTTC.

This clonotype has ten or more counts. The chain couples TRBV10-1 to TRBJ2-2; D possibly corresponds to TRBD2 (6 bases). V dropped 0 bases and J dropped 6 bases, with 8 bases sitting between them. The CDR3 length is 14 residues. Germline V gene lookup returns CDR1 WNHNN and CDR2 SYGVQD (reference sequence). The CDR3 nucleotides read TGCGCCAGCAGTGAGTCCGCGGGACCCGGGGAGCTGTTTTTT. Translated: CASSESAGPGELFF.

There are many counts of this clonotype. The V gene is TRBV7-9, the J gene TRBJ1-1; tentative D call: TRBD1 (5 bases). V was shortened by 5 bases and J by 3 bases, with 13 bases between the two germline ends. Germline V gene data show CDR1 as SEHNR and CDR2 as FQNEAQ (reference sequence). The CDR3 covers 14 residues. The CDR3 nucleotides are TGTGCCAGCAGCCGGACATTTAAGGACACTGAAGCTTTCTTT. Translated: CASSRTFKDTEAFF.

This clonotype was found many times. The CDR3 spells CSGDTQYF. The CDR3 DNA follows: TGCAGTGGAGATACGCAGTATTTT. The chain couples TRBV20-1 to TRBJ2-3; D unresolved. V lost 7 bases, J lost 5 bases, and 1 base lay in between. CDR3 length: 8 amino acids. Per germline, CDR1 DFQATT and CDR2 SNEGSKA (reference sequence).

The sample holds many counts of this clonotype. This rearrangement joins TRBV3-1 to TRBJ1-4; D not resolved. Trimming removed 0 bases at V and 7 bases at J, with 12 bases between. The CDR3 spans 15 residues. CDR1 and CDR2 (germline): LGHDT, YNNKEL (reference sequence). The CDR3 loop reads CASSQDGDSFEKLFF. In DNA, the CDR3 is TGTGCCAGCAGCCAAGATGGAGACTCCTTTGAAAAACTGTTTTTT.

This clonotype was found many times. The J gene is TRBJ2-1, the V gene TRBV3-1; D is unclear. Trimming removed 3 bases from V and 0 bases from J, with 9 bases in between. Germline V lookup: CDR1 LGHDT, CDR2 YNNKEL (reference sequence). The CDR3 runs to 15 residues. For the CDR3, the DNA is TGTGCCAGCAGCCAGCTCACCAGCTCCTACAATGAGCAGTTCTTC. As protein: CASSQLTSSYNEQFF.

The chain joins TRBV20-1 to TRBJ1-5; D gene ambiguous. There are 14 residues in the CDR3. CDR1 is DFQATT, CDR2 SNEGSKA, per germline (reference sequence). Trimming took off 1 base at V and 0 bases at J, with 7 bases between the two ends. CDR3 nucleotide sequence: TGCAGTGCTAGAGGGCGGTATAGCAATCAGCCCCAGCATTTT. Amino acid sequence: CSARGRYSNQPQHF.

The sample holds many counts of this clonotype. The chain is built from TRBV29-1 and TRBJ2-1; D could derive from TRBD1 or TRBD2 (5 bases each). V lost 4 bases to trimming and J lost 0 bases, with 13 bases between them. Germline V CDR1 and CDR2: SQVTM, ANQGSEA. CDR3 length: 15 amino acids. CDR3 nucleotides: TGCAGCGTTGGGGGGTCGGCTAGCTCCTACAATGAGCAGTTCTTC. Its translation is CSVGGSASSYNEQFF.

The chain links TRBV19 to TRBJ1-3; TRBD1 matches at 9 bases. The CDR3 covers 17 residues. Germline lookup yields CDR1 LNHDA and CDR2 SQIVND (reference sequence). Trimming took 5 bases from V and 4 from J; bases not matched to a gene: 12. The CDR3 loop reads CASSAMPGQGKGNTIYF. The DNA for the CDR3 is TGTGCCAGTAGTGCGATGCCAGGACAGGGGAAAGGAAACACCATATATTTT. The variable domain in full, completed from reference TRBV19 and TRBJ1-3, reads DGGITQSPKYLFRKEGQNVTLSCEQNLNHDAMYWYRQDPGQGLRLIYYSQIVNDFQKGDIAEGYSVSREKKESFPLTVTSAQKNPTAFYLCASSAMPGQGKGNTIYFGEGSWLTVV.

Ten or more counts support this clonotype. The chain is built from TRBV3-1 and TRBJ2-2; D gene uncertain. This CDR3 contains 13 residues. Germline V lookup: CDR1 LGHDT, CDR2 YNNKEL (reference sequence). Trimming cost V 5 bases and J 6 bases, with 10 bases left between them. CDR3 in DNA: TGTGCCAGCAGCTTCATTCGACCCGGGGAGCTGTTTTTT. The encoded protein is CASSFIRPGELFF.

This clonotype was detected many times. The chain is built from TRBV18 and TRBJ1-1; 9 bases agree with TRBD1. Trimming took 7 bases from V and 1 from J; bases not matched to a gene: 10. The CDR3 is made up of 16 amino acids. The germline gives CDR1 KGHSH, CDR2 LQKENI. The CDR3 DNA sequence: TGTGCCAGCTTCTTACAGGGGGCAATCCCGAACACTGAAGCTTTCTTT. Translated, it gives CASFLQGAIPNTEAFF.